Reported below is one T cell receptor (beta chain). Its antigen specificity is not known. No per-base quality is available; no much larger clone lies one base away. The cohort comprised 550 to 700 healthy bone marrow donors. At the time of sampling, all cohort members were nominally healthy, though unrecorded immune exposures were likely present. The donor tested CMV seronegative, placing the donor among the approximately 360 seronegative members of the cohort. A peripheral blood sample was provided by each donor, and peripheral blood mononuclear cells were used for TCR beta sequencing. Genomic DNA was extracted from the blood cell samples with the Qiagen DNeasy Blood Extraction Kit. Deletion took 1 base off V and 2 bases off J, with a span of 8 bases between the germline ends. For CDR1 and CDR2, the germline V gene lists SGHRS and YFSETQ. The CDR3 goes from the cysteine to the phenylalanine over 14 residues. The only DNA kept is the CDR3, 42 bases in frame from the first base.

This sample was included in a study of cytomegalovirus exposure and HLA in healthy donors (dated by TCRdb to between 2016 and 2019). Context from the whole study: In an earlier analysis of about 560 of the donors, approximately 260 Gb of sequence data and 90 million to 120 million unique TCR beta sequences from 150 million to 200 million T cells were reported. To decide whether each TCR beta V gene segment behaved as functional or pseudogenic, an earlier analysis of several hundred of the donors relied on high-throughput TCR beta sequencing. All discovery cohort repertoires had been generated on a single sequencing platform. Across about 380 genotyped donors of the cohort, an average of about 200,000 unique TCR beta nucleotide sequences per donor were sequenced, and around 20% of those sequences were non-productive. About five DR-DQ haplotypes were treated as single units for association and clustering because of strong linkage in the cohort. Of the roughly 400 genotyped donors, 65% to 90% were placed in the genetic ancestry cluster associated with self-reported Caucasian donors. To predict cytomegalovirus infection status, the study combined high-throughput TCR immunosequencing, statistical association of individual TCRs with disease status, and machine learning. A separate validation cohort of approximately 130 different subjects was used in addition to the roughly 620-subject first cohort. A later genetic analysis used genome-wide SNP genotypes for about 65% of the 666 donors, treating that subset as a discovery cohort. The later analysis used no new phenotypic data to find candidate immune exposures, relying instead on TCR beta sequences and their occurrence across donors. The study was designed to test whether signatures of past pathogen exposure could be identified by cataloging public T cell receptors. The T cell repertoires of several hundred subjects were profiled by immunosequencing and related to cytomegalovirus serostatus. The number of typed donors differed by locus: roughly 629-640 for A, B, C, DRB1 and DQB1; 500 to 550 for DQA1; over 600 for DPA1; and roughly 470 for DPB1. Class I and class II HLA loci were covered by the typing at four-digit resolution. Donor age, sex, ethnicity and CMV serostatus were compiled together with the repertoire data. An early release covering roughly 600 HLA-typed donors comprised about 300 gigabases of sequencing data and around 86 million unique TCR sequences. In a later analysis, previously published TCR beta repertoires from 670 or so donors were re-analyzed and high-resolution HLA genotyping was added so that TCR occurrence patterns could be studied.

Results the study describes overall, beyond this receptor: Immune exposure information for the cohort was limited to CMV serostatus. A later analysis found that TCR association rates varied across HLA loci, with DRB1 alleles showing the most associated TCRs and HLA-C alleles the fewest. The study gave a list of around 170 TCR beta chains associated with cytomegalovirus. Because HLA typing was unavailable for some donors at each locus, only the typed subset was used in association tests. An association between a missense DCLRE1C variant and V-gene and J-gene trimming of TCR beta chains was found in a later genetic analysis and replicated in an independent cohort. According to a later analysis, most CMV-associated TCR beta chains appeared to be HLA-restricted, and the HLA associations seemed to be driven largely by CMV exposure. In vitro tests confirmed that three of the cytomegalovirus-associated TCR beta chains recognize cytomegalovirus antigens. Assigning TCR associations to individual alleles was difficult when HLA alleles, especially DR and DQ, strongly co-occurred. The cohort was sequenced for TCR beta chains only, and without alpha or paired-chain data the features that could be detected were limited. Because counts were too low, under 20 rarely observed V segments, including chromosome 9 orphons, were left out of the earlier analysis of a few hundred of the donors. A later analysis associated some 17,000 TCR beta sequences with specific HLA alleles at a false discovery rate of 0.05. In a later analysis, HLA-associated TCR beta chains showed more clonal expansion and lower generation probabilities than non-associated chains that were equally common. The authors suggested that the approach could potentially be extended to other disease states and immunological phenotypes. Sequencing depth was assumed to be roughly uniform across donors in the presence/absence analyses, though that assumption may not hold. Linkage disequilibrium might explain the correlated functional status among segregating V segments, but an unknown experimental factor could not be excluded. Several of the top co-occurrence clusters appeared to be linked to parvovirus B19, influenza, CMV and Epstein-Barr virus, according to a later analysis. Most TCR sequences were seen in very few donors, while some public TCRs were found in many individuals. A further reported finding was that TCR beta sequences accurately predicted the HLA-A and HLA-B alleles for most subjects in the first cohort. The 87-base-pair reads could not distinguish some IMGT-functional V segments, including TRBV6-2 and TRBV6-3, so those segments were excluded. The classifier was reported to diagnose cytomegalovirus status with high specificity and sensitivity in both the original cohort and the validation cohort. A later genetic analysis reported fewer N-insertions in productive TCRs among donors in an Asian-associated ancestry cluster than the roughly 670-donor mean. A cluster of highly shared sequence variants was judged likely to represent a technical artifact of the sequencing pipeline. In an earlier analysis of more than 450 of the donors, most TCR beta V segments were observed in productive rearrangements about 87% or about 30% of the time, broadly matching IMGT annotations.

The method behind the library was the immunoSEQ multiplex PCR assay. A mixture of 60 forward primers for TCR Vbeta segments and 13 reverse primers for TCR Jbeta segments was used in the multiplex PCR. A multiplex PCR assay on genomic DNA amplified the CDR3 region of rearranged TCR beta genes. The Illumina HiSeq System was used to sequence the amplified TCR beta libraries as 87-base-pair reads. The original pipeline was this. A later analysis tallied 75 million to 95 million unique TCR beta chains across the 666 repertoires, and about 10 million of those chains were shared by two or more donors. A nearest-neighbor algorithm error-corrected the raw reads and collapsed the reads into unique sequences, merging closely related sequences to remove PCR and sequencing errors. To assign V, D and J gene segments, CDR3 sequences were aligned to IMGT reference sequences. For a sequence to be retained, at least a six-nucleotide match to both a V gene segment and a J gene segment was required. A rearrangement counted as productive if the CDR3 had no stop codons and remained in frame with V and J, and every other rearrangement counted as non-productive. Following IMGT convention, CDR3 was defined as the stretch from the second conserved V-encoded cysteine up to the conserved J-encoded phenylalanine. Sequences without an unambiguous match to a single V gene segment were excluded from the earlier analysis of approximately 600 of the donors. An earlier analysis of fewer than 650 of the donors classified V segments as functional when productive rearrangements were above 56.7% and as segregating when the standard deviation between donors was above 5%. A statistical classification framework was built to diagnose cytomegalovirus status from the catalog of TCR beta chain sequences. In a later analysis, TCR nucleotide sequences were compared against IMGT/GENE-DB human TR gene sequences so that V and J genes could be assigned. A later analysis assigned CDR3 sequences and most-parsimonious VDJ recombination scenarios with the TCRdist pipeline. A later analysis defined each TCR beta chain by its CDR3 amino acid sequence plus V-gene family, and excluded reads lacking a unique V-gene family. In a later analysis, 550 to 650 highly shared, low-generation-probability nucleotide sequences were removed to address suspected cross-contamination and a sequencing artifact. For each public chain, a later analysis derived a clonal expansion index from normalized ranks of inferred template counts within each repertoire. A later analysis computed generation probabilities with a VDJ recombination model fitted to out-of-frame rearrangements, and checked the results against IGoR. Hypergeometric tests were used in a later analysis to score TCR-TCR, TCR-HLA and TCR-CMV co-occurrence, with a repertoire-size bias correction applied to the TCR pairs. A later analysis estimated false discovery rates by permuting HLA or CMV assignments 20 times. In a later analysis, co-occurring TCRs were grouped using DBSCAN, with TCRdist sequence similarity added in when clustering inside HLA-allele-positive subsets. Co-occurrence clustering excluded repertoires with fewer than 30,000 or more than 120,000 public chains, plus five with anomalous nucleotide sharing. Sourced from immuneACCESS, this table was stored by TCRdb with only in-frame sequences that have V and J called. A share of the clones is absent; for the studies checked, an unresolved V gene accounts for under half, and the remainder has no known explanation. V, J and clone size are those of that table, while D and trimming were read from the DNA. Across this sample there are 150,000 to 200,000 clones, with more than 85% seen only once. Approximately 2% of the sample comes from the top ten.

The source of this sequence is a woman aged 18-29 years in good health and CMV-seronegative. The chain employs TRBV5-1 and TRBJ2-3, with the D gene not confidently named. The sequenced sample was PBMCs. The sequenced DNA: TGCGCCAGCAGCTTGACGTCAGACACAGATACGCAGTATTTT. This gives the protein CASSLTSDTDTQYF.